These 4 T cell receptor beta chains were sequenced from one sample in a study of cytomegalovirus exposure and HLA in healthy donors. The PCR contained 60 Vbeta and 13 Jbeta primers. The data were produced by immunoSEQ multiplex PCR, yet TCRdb's version contains in-frame clones alone and is incomplete. The sample lists over 100,000 clones, over 60% occurring once. Input material: PBMCs. The receptors here all came from a young woman in good health and CMV-seropositive.

As concerns this clone: A read error may produce the germline difference seen at one junction end. The CDR3, as DNA: TGTGCCAGCAGCTTGACAGGGACTTTCGTAGAATTT. Translation gives CASSLTGTFVEF. This chain links TRBV2 with TRBJ1-5, with 7 nucleotides matching TRBD1. Germline V gives CDR1 SNHLY, CDR2 FYNNEI. This CDR3 comprises 12 residues.

This clone was seen only a few times. The chain links TRBV14 to TRBJ1-1; the match to TRBD1 covers 8 bases. The J segment lost 1 base and the V segment lost 4 bases, leaving 8 bases of the junction unmatched. Germline values: CDR1 SGHDN, CDR2 FVKESK. The CDR3 has 16 residues. In DNA form, the CDR3 reads TGTGCCAGCAGCCTTCGTCCCGGGACAGGGAACACTGAAGCTTTCTTT. Its translation is CASSLRPGTGNTEAFF.

The chain couples TRBV9 to TRBJ2-5, with 7 nucleotides matching TRBD2. Trimming at V came to 1 base and at J to 5 bases, leaving 11 bases not matched to a gene. This CDR3 contains 16 residues. Germline lookup yields CDR1 SGDLS and CDR2 YYNGEE. The DNA for the CDR3 is TGTGCCAGCAGCGTAAATGGGGGAGGGCCGGGGGAGACCCAGTACTTC. Translated: CASSVNGGGPGETQYF.

This chain links TRBV11-2 with TRBJ2-7; the D gene is possibly TRBD1 (6 bases). Germline lookup yields CDR1 SGHAT and CDR2 FQNNGV. V was clipped by 5 bases and J by 4 bases, with 15 bases between them. This CDR3 is built from 14 residues. CDR3 bases: TGTGCCAGCAGCGGTCGGACAGAAACTTACGAGCAGTACTTC. Amino acids: CASSGRTETYEQYF.